These 31 T cell receptor beta chains were sequenced from one sample in a study of cytomegalovirus exposure and HLA in healthy donors. Primers for the PCR totalled 60 Vbeta and 13 Jbeta. The assay was immunoSEQ multiplex PCR, and TCRdb's table has in-frame clones only and misses some. The top ten hold about 8.6% of the sample, which has some 110,000 clones, roughly 80% seen once. Input material: PBMCs. The receptors were gathered from a woman aged 40 to 55 in good health and CMV-seropositive.

The gene calls are TRBV4-1 and TRBJ1-4; D is possibly TRBD1 (6 bases). CDR3 size: 19 residues. V was shortened by 1 base and J by 1 base, with 19 bases between the two germline ends. The V gene's germline CDR1 is MGHRA and CDR2 YSYEKL. As DNA, the CDR3 is TGCGCCAGCAGCCAAGGAGTTATTCGGACAGCCGGAACTAATGAAAAACTGTTTTTT. Protein sequence: CASSQGVIRTAGTNEKLFF.

V usage is TRBV5-1 and J usage is TRBJ2-1; no clear D. V shed 4 bases and J shed 9 bases, with 14 bases lying between them. The CDR3 consists of 13 residues. Germline V gene data show CDR1 as SGHRS and CDR2 as YFSETQ. CDR3 region: CASSPTPPGEQFF. Here the CDR3 DNA reads TGCGCCAGCAGCCCCACTCCCCCCGGTGAGCAGTTCTTC.

In this sample, this clone turned up once. This chain uses TRBV9 with TRBJ2-2, with 10 bases fitting TRBD2. CDR1 is SGDLS and CDR2 is YYNGEE in the germline V gene. Trimming cost V 4 bases and J 4 bases; bases outside gene matches: 4. This CDR3 spans 15 amino acids. The CDR3 DNA reads TGTGCCAGCAGCCCCCGGACTAGCGGCACCGGGGAGCTGTTTTTT. It specifies CASSPRTSGTGELFF.

J is TRBJ1-2 and V is TRBV6-6; tentative D call: TRBD1 (6 bases). Deletions cut 6 bases from V and 4 bases from J, with 12 bases between. The CDR3 is made up of 13 amino acids. The germline V gene has CDR1 MNHNY and CDR2 SVGAGI (reference sequence). The CDR3 nucleotides are TGTGCCAGCAGCCCGGGACAAGTCTATGGCTACACCTTC. Translated: CASSPGQVYGYTF.

The sample holds one count of this clone. The junction does not match germline at one end; this may be a read error. This chain uses TRBV2 with TRBJ2-3; TRBD2 agrees at 9 bases. The CDR3 contains 18 residues. The germline gives CDR1 SNHLY, CDR2 FYNNEI. CDR3 region: CASNEGGLAGAVTDTQYF. DNA of the CDR3: TGTGCCAGCAATGAAGGCGGCTTAGCGGGGGCCGTCACAGATACGCAGTATTTT.

This sequence joins TRBV7-9 and TRBJ1-3; no clear D gene. This CDR3 contains 15 residues. The V gene lost 3 bases and the J gene lost 0 bases, with 9 bases spanning the gap. Germline CDR1 and CDR2: SEHNR and FQNEAQ (reference sequence). The CDR3 is CASSFGSVSGNTIYF. CDR3 DNA: TGTGCCAGCAGCTTTGGCAGCGTCTCTGGAAACACCATATATTTT. The whole variable domain, filled in from reference TRBV7-9 and TRBJ1-3, reads DTGVSQNPRHKITKRGQNVTFRCDPISEHNRLYWYRQTLGQGPEFLTYFQNEAQLEKSRLLSDRFSAERPKGSFSTLEIQRTEQGDSAMYLCASSFGSVSGNTIYFGEGSWLTVV.

The chain uses TRBV28 and TRBJ2-7; D might be TRBD2 (6 bases). Trimming cost V 6 bases and J 0 bases, with 12 bases left between them. CDR3 length: 14 amino acids. CDR1 is MDHEN and CDR2 is SYDVKM in the germline V gene. The CDR3 loop reads CASSLRRASYEQYF. DNA for the CDR3: TGTGCCAGCAGCCTACGGAGGGCCTCCTACGAGCAGTACTTC.

This rearrangement joins TRBV4-2 to TRBJ2-5; 7 nucleotides match TRBD2. The J call may be faulty, since TRBJ2-7 better matches the DNA end. The CDR3 sequence is 17 residues long. Germline-derived CDR1 and CDR2 are LGHNA and YNFKEQ. The chain's CDR3 is CASSQEPRLAVAYEQYF. The CDR3 region has the DNA TGTGCCAGCAGCCAAGAGCCCAGACTAGCCGTGGCCTACGAGCAGTACTTC.

This chain links TRBV29-1 with TRBJ1-2; the D gene is possibly TRBD1 (6 bases). Germline V gene sequence: CDR1 SQVTM, CDR2 ANQGSEA. The CDR3 sequence is 12 residues long. The germline V and J ends were trimmed by 4 bases and 3 bases, with 9 bases remaining between them. For the CDR3, the DNA is TGCAGCGTTGTTAACAGGGACTATGGCTACACCTTC. It codes for CSVVNRDYGYTF.

This clone came up a few times. The chain couples TRBV15 to TRBJ1-2; 10 bases line up with TRBD1. Germline V gene sequence: CDR1 LNHNV, CDR2 YYDKDF (reference sequence). Unmatched junction bases numbered 9, after V lost 4 bases and J lost 4 bases. The CDR3 sequence is 16 residues long. The CDR3 region is CATSTGQGTLGYGYTF. The CDR3 region has the DNA TGTGCCACCAGCACGGGACAGGGGACTCTGGGCTATGGCTACACCTTC.

The V gene is TRBV19, the J gene TRBJ1-5; D is perhaps TRBD1 (5 bases). Germline CDR1 is LNHDA and CDR2 is SQIVND (reference sequence). The CDR3 contains 15 residues. V was cut by 6 bases and J by 2 bases, with 14 bases left in between. This CDR3 is CASRFGGGGNQPQHF. In nucleotides, the CDR3 is TGTGCCAGTAGATTTGGGGGAGGGGGCAATCAGCCCCAGCATTTT.

This clone was seen a few times. The chain recombines TRBV10-3 with TRBJ2-7, with D unresolved. This CDR3 has 13 residues. The V gene lost 0 bases and the J gene lost 9 bases, with 12 bases spanning the gap. Germline CDR1 reads ENHRY; CDR2 reads SYGVKD. CDR3 DNA sequence: TGTGCCATCAGTGAGTCGAATAGTCTCGGGCAGTACTTC. It is translated as CAISESNSLGQYF.

The chain recombines TRBV6-5 with TRBJ2-1; 8 bases are a match to TRBD2. CDR3 length: 15 amino acids. Trimming at V came to 0 bases and at J to 8 bases, leaving 6 bases not matched to a gene. Germline values: CDR1 MNHEY, CDR2 SVGAGI. The CDR3 protein is CASSYSAGVFDEQFF. The CDR3 bases are TGTGCCAGCAGTTACTCAGCGGGAGTATTCGATGAGCAGTTCTTC.

This chain links TRBV10-3 with TRBJ2-1; 7 bases line up with TRBD1. This CDR3 has 11 amino acids. Germline V CDR1 and CDR2: ENHRY, SYGVKD. Unmatched junction bases numbered 8, after V lost 6 bases and J lost 15 bases. The CDR3 sequence: CAISLGTDLFF. In nucleotides, the CDR3 is TGTGCCATCAGCCTTGGGACAGACCTGTTCTTC.

V usage is TRBV29-1 and J usage is TRBJ2-5; 7 nucleotides agree with TRBD2. The CDR3 contains 14 residues. V dropped 5 bases and J dropped 4; count of bases not matched to a gene: 10. Germline values: CDR1 SQVTM, CDR2 ANQGSEA. The chain's CDR3 is CSVLEREVGETQYF. In DNA form, the CDR3 reads TGCAGCGTTTTGGAACGGGAGGTCGGAGAGACCCAGTACTTC.

The rearrangement uses TRBV7-9 and TRBJ2-7; D is perhaps TRBD1 (5 bases). The germline V gene encodes CDR1 SEHNR and CDR2 FQNEAQ (reference sequence). The CDR3 is made up of 12 amino acids. V was shortened by 5 bases and J by 5 bases, with 10 bases between the two germline ends. This CDR3 reads CASSAGLNEQYF. The CDR3 bases are TGTGCCAGCAGCGCAGGGTTGAACGAGCAGTACTTC.

This clone has just a few counts. This chain uses TRBV6-4 with TRBJ2-3, with 9 bases lining up with TRBD1. Trimming took 0 bases from V and 2 from J; bases not matched to a gene: 0. CDR1 is MRHNA and CDR2 is SNTAGT in the germline V gene. The CDR3 contains 15 residues. Here the CDR3 DNA reads TGTGCCAGCAGTGACTCACAGGGGGCCACAGATACGCAGTATTTT. Its protein product is CASSDSQGATDTQYF.

This clone was seen just once. The chain carries TRBV7-2 and TRBJ2-2; TRBD2 agrees at 7 bases. The CDR3 sequence is 17 residues long. V lost 6 bases and J lost 1; bases outside the gene matches: 11. Germline loops: CDR1 SGHTA, CDR2 FQGNSA. CDR3 coding DNA: TGTGCCAGCAGTACCCCGGGGCGGGAGAGGAACACCGGGGAGCTGTTTTTT. Amino acids: CASSTPGRERNTGELFF.

The chain combines TRBV5-6 with TRBJ2-7; TRBD1 is a possible D gene (5 bases). Germline values: CDR1 SGHDT, CDR2 YYEEEE. The ends were cut back, 4 bases at V and 3 bases at J, with 14 bases in the middle. The CDR3 extends over 14 amino acids. The CDR3 DNA reads as TGTGCCAGCAGCGTCGCCAGGGTGGGCTACGAGCAGTACTTC. Translated, it gives CASSVARVGYEQYF.

V is TRBV19 and J is TRBJ1-5; tentatively, D is TRBD1 (6 bases). Germline lookup yields CDR1 LNHDA and CDR2 SQIVND (reference sequence). The V end lost 6 bases, the J end lost 7 bases, and 13 bases lay between the germline ends. CDR3 length: 13 residues. This CDR3 reads CASRGTLGQPQHF. CDR3 DNA: TGTGCCAGTAGGGGGACACTAGGGCAGCCCCAGCATTTT.

This rearrangement joins TRBV4-1 to TRBJ1-5, with 7 bases lining up with TRBD1. There are 18 residues in the CDR3. The trim removed 4 bases at V and 3 bases at J, leaving 15 bases unmatched. Germline CDR1 is MGHRA and CDR2 is YSYEKL. CDR3 residues: CASSPRKPGQRINQPQHF. The CDR3 DNA sequence: TGCGCCAGCAGCCCGAGAAAGCCGGGACAGAGGATCAATCAGCCCCAGCATTTT.

This sequence joins TRBV21-1 and TRBJ1-6; no DNA check was done on the table's D call, TRBD1. TRBV21-1 is flagged as a pseudogene. This CDR3 comprises 18 residues. CDR3 sequence reads: CASSRQGSYPACDSPLHF. The DNA for the CDR3 is TGTGCCAGCAGCAGACAGGGATCCTACCCGGCGTGTGATTCACCCCTCCACTTT.

The V and J genes are TRBV2 and TRBJ2-3; D is perhaps TRBD2 (5 bases). The length of the CDR3 is 13 residues. V shed 3 bases and J shed 2 bases, with 6 bases lying between them. Germline V lookup: CDR1 SNHLY, CDR2 FYNNEI. In DNA, the CDR3 is TGTGCCAGCAGTGACGGGGTCACAGATACGCAGTATTTT. Amino acid sequence: CASSDGVTDTQYF.

This clone was picked up a small number of times. This sequence joins TRBV6-9 and TRBJ1-1; D possibly corresponds to TRBD1 (5 bases). The germline V gene encodes CDR1 MNHGY and CDR2 SVAAGI. Trimming took 1 base from V and 10 from J, leaving 7 bases between them. The CDR3 is made up of 11 amino acids. The CDR3 loop reads CASSYWGVAFF. The CDR3 coding sequence is TGTGCCAGCAGTTATTGGGGGGTAGCTTTCTTT.

The chain links TRBV4-2 to TRBJ1-3; 9 bases are shared with TRBD1. This CDR3 has 16 residues. Germline V CDR1 and CDR2: LGHNA, YNFKEQ. The junction had 5 bases not matched to a gene; V was cut back by 3 bases and J by 2 bases. The CDR3 DNA reads TGTGCCAGCAGCCATATTGGGACAGGGCCTGGAAACACCATATATTTT. Its protein product is CASSHIGTGPGNTIYF.

The chain carries TRBV4-2 and TRBJ2-7; 7 nucleotides line up with TRBD1. The V gene end was trimmed by 4 bases and the J gene end by 6 bases; junction bases not matched to a gene: 9. CDR1 is LGHNA, CDR2 YNFKEQ, per germline. The CDR3 consists of 14 residues. CDR3 nucleotide sequence: TGTGCCAGCAGCCCACTCGGGACAGCCCCCGAGCAGTACTTC. It encodes CASSPLGTAPEQYF.

The chain is built from TRBV29-1 and TRBJ1-4; D is unclear. CDR3 length: 11 amino acids. The ends were cut back, 7 bases at V and 7 bases at J, with 10 bases in the middle. Germline loops: CDR1 SQVTM, CDR2 ANQGSEA. The CDR3 protein is CSGGHGEKLFF. CDR3 DNA: TGCAGCGGAGGCCATGGTGAAAAACTGTTTTTT.

This sequence joins TRBV18 and TRBJ1-3; 8 bases agree with TRBD1. The CDR3 is 20 amino acids. Germline CDR1 and CDR2: KGHSH and LQKENI. V trimming: 5 bases; J trimming: 1 base; junction bases outside the gene matches: 19. The CDR3 reads CASSILTGTGLYASGNTIYF. In DNA, the CDR3 is TGTGCCAGCTCAATTCTTACTGGGACAGGACTGTATGCATCTGGAAACACCATATATTTT.

This clone was counted a single time. The gene calls are TRBV7-9 and TRBJ1-2; the match to TRBD1 covers 9 bases. Germline values: CDR1 SEHNR, CDR2 FQNEAQ (reference sequence). The CDR3 length is 17 residues. The J segment lost 4 bases and the V segment lost 5 bases, leaving 14 bases of the junction unmatched. The CDR3 protein is CASSAHGQGNVSYGYTF. The CDR3, as DNA: TGTGCCAGCAGCGCCCACGGACAGGGGAACGTATCCTATGGCTACACCTTC.

This clone occurred a few times. This chain joins TRBV28 and TRBJ2-2, with D possibly being TRBD2 (5 bases). The germline CDR1 and CDR2 sequences are MDHEN and SYDVKM. The V end was cut by 6 bases, the J end by 6 bases, with 14 bases between. This CDR3 comprises 14 residues. The CDR3 loop is CASSLPGLAGELFF. CDR3 nucleotide sequence: TGTGCCAGCAGCTTACCCGGACTTGCCGGGGAGCTGTTTTTT.

The chain couples TRBV4-2 to TRBJ2-2; 9 positions match TRBD1. This CDR3 is built from 19 residues. The germline V gene has CDR1 LGHNA and CDR2 YNFKEQ. Germline trimming cut 4 bases from V and 5 bases from J; bases unmatched to any gene: 17. CDR3 loop: CASSPRSRGQGLGTGELFF. CDR3 coding DNA: TGTGCCAGCAGCCCTCGCAGCCGGGGACAGGGATTAGGAACCGGGGAGCTGTTTTTT.